This T cell receptor beta chain was identified in a study of blood T cell repertoires in COVID-19. Looking at the study overall: Samples came from the United States, Italy and Spain, spanning acute and convalescent COVID-19. From T cells, B-cell-depleted T cells, or PBMCs came the material, which was cDNA or gDNA.

This clone was counted once. Original handling: Estimation of nucleated cell counts was performed using reference gene primer amplification. Data came from immunoSEQ multiplex PCR; TCRdb stores just in-frame clones and leaves some out. That table gives V, J and clone size, and the DNA gave D and trimming. Among under 45,000 clones listed, over 70% were seen once. The receptor's source is a man between 60 and 70 years old with active COVID-19. Sequencing was performed on peripheral blood.

CDR3 loop: CASSPKDRGSNQPQHF. The CDR3 DNA sequence: TGTGCCAGTAGTCCCAAGGACAGGGGTAGCAATCAGCCCCAGCATTTT. The chain carries TRBV19 and TRBJ1-5; TRBD1 matches at 9 bases. V lost 5 bases and J lost 0; bases outside the gene matches: 5. Germline-derived CDR1 and CDR2 are LNHDA and SQIVND (reference sequence). The CDR3 is made up of 16 amino acids. The full variable domain, with the rest looked up from reference TRBV19 and TRBJ1-5, is DGGITQSPKYLFRKEGQNVTLSCEQNLNHDAMYWYRQDPGQGLRLIYYSQIVNDFQKGDIAEGYSVSREKKESFPLTVTSAQKNPTAFYLCASSPKDRGSNQPQHFGDGTRLSIL.